The sequence of this TCR beta chain was determined in a study of control samples from healthy donors and cancer patients. The data were produced by immunoSEQ multiplex PCR, yet TCRdb's version contains in-frame clones alone and is incomplete. The sample lists under 450,000 clones, over 75% occurring once. Input material: PBMCs. This receptor was identified in a man in his forties with head and neck cancer.

CDR3 bases: TGTGCCAGCAGCCCTGCGCTGGGTTCCAATGAGCAGTTCTTC. Its protein is CASSPALGSNEQFF. This chain joins TRBV11-3 and TRBJ2-1, with D hard to call. The germline V and J ends were trimmed by 5 bases and 6 bases, with 14 bases remaining between them. The CDR3 is made up of 14 amino acids. Germline V gives CDR1 SGHNT, CDR2 YENEEA.